This T cell receptor beta chain originates from a study of shared clonotypes between healthy human individuals. Across the whole study: The plates for each donor numbered three CD4 naive, three CD4 memory, two CD8 naive and one CD8 memory.

This CDR3 has 16 amino acids. The V end was cut by 1 base, the J end by 2 bases, with 11 bases between. From germline, CDR1 is SEHNR and CDR2 FQNEAQ (reference sequence). In the study's own analysis: Filtering differed because ImmunoSEQ produced junction-only sequences that carried no quality scores. TCRdb's table, derived via immunoSEQ multiplex PCR, lists solely in-frame clones and lacks some. The V and J calls and clone size come from that table; D and trimming were worked out from the DNA. The sample comprises about a million clones, approximately 70% of which are singletons, and over 1.3% rests with the top ten.

The specimen was memory CD4+ T cells sorted from blood. Noted subset: CD45RA-negative fraction. The chain combines TRBV7-9 with TRBJ1-4; tentatively, D is TRBD1 (5 bases). This receptor was obtained from a man younger than 35 in good health. CDR3 protein: CASSLGQGSTNEKLFF. Here the CDR3 DNA reads TGTGCCAGCAGCTTAGGCCAGGGATCTACTAATGAAAAACTGTTTTTT.